This entry features one TCR beta chain sequence. The data were obtained in a study of blood T cell repertoires in COVID-19. Study-level information: COVID-19 samples, acute and convalescent, were from the United States, Italy and Spain. PBMCs, B-cell-depleted T cells, or T cells provided the cDNA or gDNA that made up the material.

In the authors' methods: The assay estimated nucleated cells by amplifying reference gene primers. Generated by immunoSEQ multiplex PCR, the TCRdb table keeps only in-frame clones and is missing some. Clone size and V and J calls were adopted from that table, with D and trimming inferred from the DNA. The sample carries a few hundred thousand clones, around 85% recorded once. The CDR3 contains 14 residues. J was trimmed by 7 bases and V by 4 bases; bases with no gene match: 5. CDR1 and CDR2 from the germline V gene are LGHNT and FRNRAP. Sequencing was performed on peripheral blood. This receptor was obtained from a human donor in a cohort sampled during active COVID-19. The chain uses TRBV12-5 and TRBJ1-4; 8 bases are shared with TRBD1. The CDR3 region has the DNA TGTGCTAGTGGTTCACAGGGGGTTTTTGAAAAACTGTTTTTT. Translated: CASGSQGVFEKLFF.